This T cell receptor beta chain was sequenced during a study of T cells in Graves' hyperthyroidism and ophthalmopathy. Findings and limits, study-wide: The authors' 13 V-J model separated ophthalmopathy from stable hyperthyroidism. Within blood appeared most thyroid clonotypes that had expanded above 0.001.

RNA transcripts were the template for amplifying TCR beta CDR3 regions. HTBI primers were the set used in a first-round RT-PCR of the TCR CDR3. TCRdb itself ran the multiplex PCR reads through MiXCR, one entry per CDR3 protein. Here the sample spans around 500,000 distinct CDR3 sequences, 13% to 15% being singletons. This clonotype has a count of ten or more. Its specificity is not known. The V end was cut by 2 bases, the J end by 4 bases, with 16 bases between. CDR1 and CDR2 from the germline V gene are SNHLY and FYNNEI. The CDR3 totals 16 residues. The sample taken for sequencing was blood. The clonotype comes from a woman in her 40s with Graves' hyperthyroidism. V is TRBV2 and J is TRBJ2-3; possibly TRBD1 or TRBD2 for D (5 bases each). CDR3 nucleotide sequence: TGTGCCAGCAGTGAATCCGCGGCAGGGAGCGCAGATACGCAGTATTTT. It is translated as CASSESAAGSADTQYF.